Listed here are 6 T cell receptor beta chains from one sample, sequenced in a study of identical twins. TCRdb fed the 5' RACE reads into MiXCR, producing one record per CDR3 protein. The sample includes 1.5 million or so distinct CDR3 sequences, 25% to 35% seen only once; the top ten take 0.27%. The sequenced sample consisted of cord blood. These receptors were collected from a newborn girl in good health.

The V call is TRBV6-6, the J call TRBJ2-7, with 8 positions matching TRBD1. The ends lost 2 bases at V and 3 bases at J; junction bases unmatched: 12. The CDR3 is made up of 17 amino acids. CDR1 and CDR2 (germline): MNHNY, SVGAGI (reference sequence). This chain's CDR3 is CASSYSPSGGIFYEQYF. The CDR3 bases are TGTGCCAGCAGTTACAGCCCCTCAGGGGGCATATTCTACGAGCAGTACTTC.

This clonotype has a count of ten or more. This chain connects TRBV27 to TRBJ2-7; maybe TRBD1 (6 bases). Germline values: CDR1 MNHEY, CDR2 SMNVEV (reference sequence). The CDR3 loop spans 14 amino acids. V was pared by 5 bases and J by 3 bases, with 14 bases between. The CDR3 sequence: CASSHRAFNYEQYF. The CDR3 DNA reads as TGTGCCAGCAGTCACAGGGCTTTCAACTACGAGCAGTACTTC.

The chain employs TRBV7-2 and TRBJ1-5, with TRBD1 matching over 8 bases. Germline-derived CDR1 and CDR2 are SGHTA and FQGNSA. V shed 2 bases and J 9 bases; nucleotides not matched to a gene: 6. This CDR3 spans 14 amino acids. In DNA form, the CDR3 reads TGTGCCAGCAGCTTAACAGGGGGGGTTCGGCCCCAGCATTTT. This translates into CASSLTGGVRPQHF.

This clonotype has only a few counts. The V call is TRBV13, the J call TRBJ1-4, with 7 nucleotides matching TRBD1. The CDR3 is 15 amino acids. Germline V CDR1 and CDR2: PRHDT, FYEKMQ (reference sequence). J lost 5 bases, V lost 1 base, and 4 bases had no gene match. CDR3 residues: CASSLAAGGNEKLFF. In nucleotides, the CDR3 is TGTGCCAGCAGCTTAGCGGCAGGGGGGAATGAAAAACTGTTTTTT.

The chain is built from TRBV4-2 and TRBJ2-2; possibly TRBD1 for D (6 bases). This CDR3 is built from 17 residues. Germline CDR1 LGHNA, CDR2 YNFKEQ. Trimming removed 0 bases from V and 3 bases from J, with 14 bases in between. CDR3 DNA sequence: TGTGCCAGCAGCCAAGATTGGGGGCCAAACCACACCGGGGAGCTGTTTTTT. It specifies CASSQDWGPNHTGELFF.

This clonotype was seen at least ten times. The rearrangement joins TRBV5-6 to TRBJ1-1, with TRBD1 matching 7 bases. The CDR3 is 14 amino acids. Germline loops: CDR1 SGHDT, CDR2 YYEEEE. V was pared by 3 bases and J by 0 bases, with 2 bases of the junction left unmatched. The CDR3: CASSSDRVNTEAFF. In DNA form, the CDR3 reads TGTGCCAGCAGCTCCGACAGGGTGAACACTGAAGCTTTCTTT.